This record looks at one T cell receptor (beta chain) sequence and its context. The junction does not match germline at one end; this may be a read error. Alongside a J-beta primer mix, a sample-barcoded 5' primer served in a second PCR lasting about 7 to 11 cycles. TCRdb reanalysed the 5' RACE reads using MiXCR and keeps one entry per CDR3 protein. Of 550,000 to 750,000 distinct CDR3 sequences in the sample, around 21% are singletons; the top ten hold approximately 3.7%. The sample is drawn from a study of blood T cells in healthy people across ages. CDR3 length: 12 amino acids. From germline, CDR1 is DFQATT and CDR2 SNEGSKA (reference sequence).

The sequence was collected from a man in his 70s in good health. What was sequenced was blood. V is TRBV20-1 and J is TRBJ2-1, with a tentative D call TRBD2 (6 bases). CDR3 bases: TGCAGTGCCAGGCCTAGCGACAACGAGCAGTTCTTC. This translates into CSARPSDNEQFF.